This TCR beta chain comes out of a study of shared clonotypes between healthy human individuals (dated by TCRdb to about 2020). Describing the broader study: A couple of women and a few men aged 18 to 49 years were included in the cohort. For each donor, CD4 naive and CD4 memory were each given three plates, CD8 naive was given two plates, and CD8 memory was given one plate. Libraries were prepared and TCR repertoires were sequenced by different laboratories using diverse techniques, in order to increase sequencing depth and limit assay-specific biases. Blood TCR repertoires of several healthy adults were deeply sequenced to estimate repertoire size and the extent of clonotype sharing between individuals. Leukapheresis yielded between about 0.94 and 10 billion PBMCs per donor. Overall study results and their limits: Pairwise subsampling led to the expectation that sequencing depth would affect the degree of clonotype sharing among donors. Across four donors, around 5.4% of naive CD4, around 3.3% of naive CD8, roughly 2.3% of memory CD4, and about 0.44% of memory CD8 clonotypes were shared. Sampling was restricted to blood, and TCR repertoires in tissue are likely to differ from TCR repertoires in blood. Even with the large sequencing depth, rarefaction of the sorted-subset datasets indicated that sequencing was incomplete. Because the study included a small number of donors, the genetic and exposure-history diversity represented was limited. Naive subsets generally had larger estimated clonotype richness than memory subsets. Compared with non-shared clonotypes, clonotypes shared by all four sorted-subset donors had higher generation probabilities.

Using the deep immunoSEQ assay, TCR CDR3 regions were amplified from genomic DNA by multiplex PCR. Extracted genomic DNA from each cell subset was distributed evenly across all wells of several immunoSEQ 96-well plates, and each plate was treated as a replicate. For sorted subsets, each replicate PCR was loaded with about 0.2 ug genomic DNA, equivalent to about 30,000 T cell genomes. Purified libraries were measured with a Qubit 3.0 fluorometer, size-checked on a Bioanalyzer 2100, and measured again with the KAPA Library Quantification kit. A separate single-read 150-cycle Illumina NextSeq 550 flow cell was used to sequence each immunoSEQ 96-well plate. The study's processing was this. Because the immunoSEQ output included only junctional sequences and no quality scores, the filtering could not be the same as the filtering used for full-length reads. To assign V/J genes and CDR3, sequences were annotated against IMGT germline references using PyIR, a Python wrapper for IgBLAST v1.9. Any read was removed if the V/J assignment was weak (E-value above 1e-6), the CDR3 was missing, or the read contained stop codons, out-of-frame junctions, or ambiguous translated residues. A V3J clonotype was defined by an identical inferred V gene, J gene, and CDR3 amino acid sequence. Percentage overlap between repertoires was computed as shared unique clonotypes divided by the size of the smaller repertoire. Richness of each repertoire was evaluated using RTK rarefaction, the Chao1 estimator, and Recon v2.1 estimates of unobserved clonotypes. Generation probabilities for all TCRbeta clonotypes obtained by the gDNA method from a handful of donors were computed using OLGA. As stored in TCRdb, this immuneACCESS dataset retains in-frame rearrangements with V and J assigned. A fraction of the clones does not appear; measured against another copy, unresolved V genes explain less than half of the discrepancy, and the remainder lacks a known reason. V and J calls and clone size are copied from that table; D and trimming were computed from the DNA. In this sample the table shows roughly 2 million clones, around 95% of which occur a single time. The top ten clones comprise roughly 0.13% of the sample.

Donors were healthy HIV-negative adults with no recently reported acute infections or vaccinations. Every donor was a Caucasian adult living in Nashville, Tennessee, USA. CD4+ T cells were enriched by magnetic negative selection; naive cells were then positively selected on CD45RA, and the negative fraction formed the memory subset. After blood collection by leukapheresis, PBMCs were isolated using Ficoll-Histopaque density gradient centrifugation and then cryopreserved in the vapor phase of liquid nitrogen. Analytical flow cytometry was used to check the purity and quantity of each magnetically sorted T cell population. Genomic DNA was isolated from every sorted fraction and measured by UV absorbance on a Nanodrop 2000c. Relative to germline, V is 7 bases shorter and J is 3 bases shorter, with 18 bases between their ends. The germline V gene (reference sequence) provides CDR1 LNHDA and CDR2 SQIVND. Including the terminal cysteine and phenylalanine, the CDR3 comprises 16 residues. The DNA shown is the 48-base CDR3, in frame from base 1.

On this clone itself: Its cognate antigen has yet to be identified. The sample holds no much larger clone one base away, and base qualities are not on file.

Sequencing input: naive CD4+ T cells sorted from blood. The intended sense of this specimen's cell subset or site label: CD45RA+ positively selected. Rearrangement joined TRBV19 to TRBJ1-4, with the D gene call left open. The sequence was collected from a man aged 18 to 30 in good health. At the DNA level, the sequence is TGTGCCAGTACTCAAGGCTCGGCCGGGCCTAATGAAAAACTGTTTTTT. This yields the protein CASTQGSAGPNEKLFF.